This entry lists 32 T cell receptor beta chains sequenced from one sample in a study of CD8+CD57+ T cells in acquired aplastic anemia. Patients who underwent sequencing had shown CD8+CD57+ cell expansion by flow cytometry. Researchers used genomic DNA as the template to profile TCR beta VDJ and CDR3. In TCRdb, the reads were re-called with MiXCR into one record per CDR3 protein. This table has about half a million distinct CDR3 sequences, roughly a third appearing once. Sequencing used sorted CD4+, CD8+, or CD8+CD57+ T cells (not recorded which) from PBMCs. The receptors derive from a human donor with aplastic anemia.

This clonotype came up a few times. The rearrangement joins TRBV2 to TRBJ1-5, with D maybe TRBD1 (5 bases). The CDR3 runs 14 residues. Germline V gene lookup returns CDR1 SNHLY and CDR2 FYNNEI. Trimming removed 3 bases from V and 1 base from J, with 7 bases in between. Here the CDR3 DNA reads TGTGCCAGCAGTGATTGGGGGAGCAATCAGCCCCAGCATTTT. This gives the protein CASSDWGSNQPQHF.

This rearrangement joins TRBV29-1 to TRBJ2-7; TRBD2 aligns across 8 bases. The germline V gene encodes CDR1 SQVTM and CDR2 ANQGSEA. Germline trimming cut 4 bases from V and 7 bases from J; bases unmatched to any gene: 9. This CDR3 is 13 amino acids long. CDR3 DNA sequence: TGCAGCGTTGTGAGCGGGACTAGACGGGAGCAGTACTTC. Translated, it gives CSVVSGTRREQYF.

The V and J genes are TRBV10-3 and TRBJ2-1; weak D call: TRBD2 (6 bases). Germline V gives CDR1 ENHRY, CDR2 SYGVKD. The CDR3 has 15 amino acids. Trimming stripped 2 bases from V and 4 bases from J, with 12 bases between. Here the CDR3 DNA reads TGTGCCATCAGTGAGAACGGAGCGGGTTACAATGAGCAGTTCTTC. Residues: CAISENGAGYNEQFF.

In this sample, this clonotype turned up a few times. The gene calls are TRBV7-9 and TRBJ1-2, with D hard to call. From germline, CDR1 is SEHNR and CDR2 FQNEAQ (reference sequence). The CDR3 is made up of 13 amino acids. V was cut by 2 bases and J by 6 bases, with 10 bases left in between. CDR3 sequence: CASSLFTAHGYTF. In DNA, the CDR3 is TGTGCCAGCAGCTTATTTACGGCCCATGGCTACACCTTC.

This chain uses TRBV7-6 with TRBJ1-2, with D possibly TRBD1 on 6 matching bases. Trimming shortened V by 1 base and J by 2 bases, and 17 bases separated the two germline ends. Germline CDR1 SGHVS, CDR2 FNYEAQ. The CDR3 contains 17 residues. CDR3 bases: TGTGCCAGCAGCTTAGGCGTAGGGCAGGGGTCGAACTATGGCTACACCTTC. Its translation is CASSLGVGQGSNYGYTF. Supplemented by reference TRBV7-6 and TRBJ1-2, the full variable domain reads GAGVSQSPRYKVTKRGQDVALRCDPISGHVSLYWYRQALGQGPEFLTYFNYEAQQDKSGLPNDRFSAERPEGSISTLTIQRTEQRDSAMYRCASSLGVGQGSNYGYTFGSGTRLTVV.

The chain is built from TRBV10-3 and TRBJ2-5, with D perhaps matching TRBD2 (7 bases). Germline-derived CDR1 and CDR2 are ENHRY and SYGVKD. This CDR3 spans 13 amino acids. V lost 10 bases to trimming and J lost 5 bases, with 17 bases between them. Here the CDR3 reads CASWGGGMETQYF. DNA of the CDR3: TGTGCCAGCTGGGGAGGGGGGATGGAGACCCAGTACTTC.

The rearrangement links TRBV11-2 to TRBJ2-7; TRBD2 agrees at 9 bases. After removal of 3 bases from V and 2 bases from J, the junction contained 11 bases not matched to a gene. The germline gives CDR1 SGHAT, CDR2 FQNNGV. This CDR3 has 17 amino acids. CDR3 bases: TGTGCCAGCAGCTTCTCCGGCGGGGGGGCCAATCCCTACGAGCAGTACTTC. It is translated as CASSFSGGGANPYEQYF. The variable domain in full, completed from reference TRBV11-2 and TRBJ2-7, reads EAGVAQSPRYKIIEKRQSVAFWCNPISGHATLYWYQQILGQGPKLLIQFQNNGVVDDSQLPKDRFSAERLKGVDSTLKIQPAKLEDSAVYLCASSFSGGGANPYEQYFGPGTRLTVT.

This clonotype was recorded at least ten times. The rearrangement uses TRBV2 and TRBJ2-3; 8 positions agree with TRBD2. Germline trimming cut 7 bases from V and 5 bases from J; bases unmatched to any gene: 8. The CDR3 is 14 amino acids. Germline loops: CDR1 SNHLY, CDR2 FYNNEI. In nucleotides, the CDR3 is TGTGCCAGCATGGGGGGTCTAGCGGGAGATACGCAGTATTTT. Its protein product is CASMGGLAGDTQYF.

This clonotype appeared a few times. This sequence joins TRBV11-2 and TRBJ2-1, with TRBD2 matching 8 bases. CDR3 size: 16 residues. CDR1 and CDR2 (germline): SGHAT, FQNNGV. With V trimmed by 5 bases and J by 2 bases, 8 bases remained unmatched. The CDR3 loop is CASSPRISGAYNEQFF. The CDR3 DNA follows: TGTGCCAGCAGCCCCCGGATTAGCGGGGCCTACAATGAGCAGTTCTTC.

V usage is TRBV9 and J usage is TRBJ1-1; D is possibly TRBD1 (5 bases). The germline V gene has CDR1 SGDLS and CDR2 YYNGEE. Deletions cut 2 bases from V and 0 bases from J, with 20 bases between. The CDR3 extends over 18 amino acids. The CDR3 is CASSVRALTTGMNTEAFF. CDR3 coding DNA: TGTGCCAGCAGCGTTAGAGCCCTAACCACAGGAATGAACACTGAAGCTTTCTTT.

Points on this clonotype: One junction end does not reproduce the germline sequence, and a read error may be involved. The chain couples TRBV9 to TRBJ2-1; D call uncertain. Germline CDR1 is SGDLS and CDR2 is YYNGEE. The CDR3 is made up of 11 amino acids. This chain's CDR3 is CASGRYNERFF. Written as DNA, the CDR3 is TGTGCCAGCGGCAGATACAATGAGCGGTTCTTC.

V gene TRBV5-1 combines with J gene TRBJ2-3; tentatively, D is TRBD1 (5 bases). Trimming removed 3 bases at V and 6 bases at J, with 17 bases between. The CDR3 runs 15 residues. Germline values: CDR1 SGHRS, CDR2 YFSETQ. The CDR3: CASSSDTTATDTQYF. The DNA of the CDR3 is TGCGCCAGCAGCTCGGACACGACAGCGACCGATACGCAGTATTTT.

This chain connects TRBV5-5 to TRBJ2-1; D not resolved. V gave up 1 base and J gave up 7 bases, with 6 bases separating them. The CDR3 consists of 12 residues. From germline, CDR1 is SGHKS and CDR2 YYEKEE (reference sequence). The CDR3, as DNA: TGTGCCAGCAGCTTGTTGAGGAATGAGCAGTTCTTC. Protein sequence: CASSLLRNEQFF.

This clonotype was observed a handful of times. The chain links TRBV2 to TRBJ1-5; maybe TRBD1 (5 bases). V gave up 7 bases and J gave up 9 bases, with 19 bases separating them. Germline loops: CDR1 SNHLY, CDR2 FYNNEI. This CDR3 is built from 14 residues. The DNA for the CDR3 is TGTGCCAGCAACCGAGGGCAGGGAGTCTCGCCCCAGCATTTT. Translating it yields CASNRGQGVSPQHF.

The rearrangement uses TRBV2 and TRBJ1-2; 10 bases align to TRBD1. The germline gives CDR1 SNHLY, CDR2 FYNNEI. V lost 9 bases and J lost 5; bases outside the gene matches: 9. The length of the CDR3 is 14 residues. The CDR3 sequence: CARQKRTGGYGYTF. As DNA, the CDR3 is TGTGCCAGACAGAAAAGGACAGGGGGGTATGGCTACACCTTC.

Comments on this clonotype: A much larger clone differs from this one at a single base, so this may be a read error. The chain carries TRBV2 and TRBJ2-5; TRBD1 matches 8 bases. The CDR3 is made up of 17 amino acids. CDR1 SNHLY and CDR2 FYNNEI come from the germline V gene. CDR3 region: CARSDIGTGGPGETQYF. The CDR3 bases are TGTGCCCGCAGTGATATAGGAACAGGGGGTCCGGGGGAGACCCAGTACTTC.

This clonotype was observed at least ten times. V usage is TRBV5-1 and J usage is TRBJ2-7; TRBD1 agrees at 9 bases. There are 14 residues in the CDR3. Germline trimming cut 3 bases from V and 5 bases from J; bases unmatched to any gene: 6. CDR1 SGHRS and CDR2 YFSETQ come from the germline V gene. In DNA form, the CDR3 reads TGCGCCAGCAGCTGGACAGGGGCGGGGGACGAGCAGTACTTC. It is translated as CASSWTGAGDEQYF. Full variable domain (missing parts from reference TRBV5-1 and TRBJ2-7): KAGVTQTPRYLIKTRGQQVTLSCSPISGHRSVSWYQQTPGQGLQFLFEYFSETQRNKGNFPGRFSGRQFSNSRSEMNVSTLELGDSALYLCASSWTGAGDEQYFGPGTRLTVT.

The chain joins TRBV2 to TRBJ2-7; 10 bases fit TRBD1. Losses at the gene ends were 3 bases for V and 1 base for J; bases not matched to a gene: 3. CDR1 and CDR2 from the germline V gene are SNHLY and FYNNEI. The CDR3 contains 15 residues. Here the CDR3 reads CASSDRDRGSYEQYF. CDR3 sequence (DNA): TGTGCCAGCAGTGACCGGGACAGGGGTTCCTACGAGCAGTACTTC.

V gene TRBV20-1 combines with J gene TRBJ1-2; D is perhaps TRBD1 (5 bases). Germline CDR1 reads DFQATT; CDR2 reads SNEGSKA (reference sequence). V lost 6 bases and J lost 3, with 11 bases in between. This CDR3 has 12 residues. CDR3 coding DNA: TGCAGTGCCGACAGCCTAGACTATGGCTACACCTTC. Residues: CSADSLDYGYTF.

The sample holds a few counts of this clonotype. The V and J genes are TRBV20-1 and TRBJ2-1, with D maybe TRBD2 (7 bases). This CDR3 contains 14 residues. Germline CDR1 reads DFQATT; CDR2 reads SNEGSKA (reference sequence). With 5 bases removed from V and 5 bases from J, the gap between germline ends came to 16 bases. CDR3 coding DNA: TGCAGTGCTTCTGCGGGGGCTAACGACAATGAGCAGTTCTTC. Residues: CSASAGANDNEQFF.

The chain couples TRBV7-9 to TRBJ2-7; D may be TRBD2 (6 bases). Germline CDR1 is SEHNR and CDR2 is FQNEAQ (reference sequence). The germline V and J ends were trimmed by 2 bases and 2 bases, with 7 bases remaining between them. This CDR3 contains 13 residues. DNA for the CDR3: TGTGCCAGCAGCTTACGGGAGACCTACGAGCAGTACTTC. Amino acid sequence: CASSLRETYEQYF.

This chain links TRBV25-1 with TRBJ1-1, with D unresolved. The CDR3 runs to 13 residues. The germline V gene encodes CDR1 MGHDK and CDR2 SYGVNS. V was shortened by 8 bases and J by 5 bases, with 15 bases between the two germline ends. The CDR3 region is CASSRKGGTEAFF. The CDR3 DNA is TGTGCCAGCTCACGGAAGGGAGGGACTGAAGCTTTCTTT.

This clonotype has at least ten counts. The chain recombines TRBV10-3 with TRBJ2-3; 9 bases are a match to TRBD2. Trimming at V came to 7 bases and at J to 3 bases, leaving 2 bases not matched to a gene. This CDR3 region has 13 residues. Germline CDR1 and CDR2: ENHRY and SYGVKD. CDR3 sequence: CAITAGGTDTQYF. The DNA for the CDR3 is TGTGCCATCACGGCGGGAGGGACAGATACGCAGTATTTT.

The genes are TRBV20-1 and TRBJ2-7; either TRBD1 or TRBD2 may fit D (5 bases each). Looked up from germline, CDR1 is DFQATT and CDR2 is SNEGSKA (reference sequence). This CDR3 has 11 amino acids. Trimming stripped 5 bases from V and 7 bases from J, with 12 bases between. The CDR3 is CSAGDGAEQYF. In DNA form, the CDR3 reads TGCAGTGCTGGGGACGGCGCTGAGCAGTACTTC.

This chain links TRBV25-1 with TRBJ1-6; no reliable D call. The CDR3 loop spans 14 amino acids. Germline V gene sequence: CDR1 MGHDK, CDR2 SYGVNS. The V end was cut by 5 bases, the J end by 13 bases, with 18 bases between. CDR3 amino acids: CASSRHRAIQPLHF. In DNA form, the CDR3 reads TGTGCCAGCAGTCGACATCGGGCTATTCAGCCCCTCCACTTT.

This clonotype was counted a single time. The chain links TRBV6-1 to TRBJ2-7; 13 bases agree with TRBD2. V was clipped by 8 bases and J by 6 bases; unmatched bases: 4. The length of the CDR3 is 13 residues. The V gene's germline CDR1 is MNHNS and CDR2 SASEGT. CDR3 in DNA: TGTGCCAGCGGGGGGACTAGCGGGATCGAGCAGTACTTC. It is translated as CASGGTSGIEQYF.

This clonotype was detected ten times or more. The CDR3 is CATSRQGIGYGSGNTIYF. The CDR3 DNA reads TGTGCCACCAGCAGACAGGGAATCGGGTATGGCTCTGGAAACACCATATATTTT. This chain connects TRBV15 to TRBJ1-3; maybe TRBD1 (5 bases). The length of the CDR3 is 18 residues. The germline V gene encodes CDR1 LNHNV and CDR2 YYDKDF (reference sequence). Trimming took 2 bases from V and 0 from J, leaving 17 bases between them.

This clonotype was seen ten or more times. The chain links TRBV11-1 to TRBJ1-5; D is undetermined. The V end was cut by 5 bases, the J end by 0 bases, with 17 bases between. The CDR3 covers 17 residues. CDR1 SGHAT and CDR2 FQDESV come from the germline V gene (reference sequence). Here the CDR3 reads CASSPGLGVRSNQPQHF. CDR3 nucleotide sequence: TGTGCCAGCAGCCCTGGACTGGGAGTCCGTAGCAATCAGCCCCAGCATTTT.

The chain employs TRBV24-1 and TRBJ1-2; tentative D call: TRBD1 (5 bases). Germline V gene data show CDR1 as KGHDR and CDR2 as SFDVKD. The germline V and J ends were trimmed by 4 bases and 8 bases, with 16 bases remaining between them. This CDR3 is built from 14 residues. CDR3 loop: CATSDPKRGIGYTF. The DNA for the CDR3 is TGTGCCACCAGTGACCCAAAGAGGGGTATAGGCTACACCTTC.

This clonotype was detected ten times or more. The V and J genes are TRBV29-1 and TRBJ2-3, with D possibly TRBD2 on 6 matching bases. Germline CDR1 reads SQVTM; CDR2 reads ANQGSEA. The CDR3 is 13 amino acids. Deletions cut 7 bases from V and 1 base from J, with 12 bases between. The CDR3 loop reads CSARGGGTDTQYF. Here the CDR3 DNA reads TGCAGCGCTAGAGGCGGGGGCACAGATACGCAGTATTTT.

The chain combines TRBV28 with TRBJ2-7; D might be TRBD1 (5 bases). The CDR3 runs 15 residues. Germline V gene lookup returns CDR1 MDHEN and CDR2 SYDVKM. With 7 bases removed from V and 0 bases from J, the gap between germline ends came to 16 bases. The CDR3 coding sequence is TGTGCCAGCACCCGACAGAGCCTTAGCTCCTACGAGCAGTACTTC. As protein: CASTRQSLSSYEQYF.

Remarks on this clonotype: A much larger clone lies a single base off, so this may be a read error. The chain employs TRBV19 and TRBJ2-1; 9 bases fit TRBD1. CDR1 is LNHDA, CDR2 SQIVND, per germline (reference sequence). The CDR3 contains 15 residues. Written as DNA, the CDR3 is TGTGCCAGTAGCGTTGGACAGGGGTCCTGCAATGAGCAGTTCTTC. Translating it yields CASSVGQGSCNEQFF.